The 12 T cell receptor beta chains given below trace back to one sample, sequenced in a study of monozygotic twins with inflammatory bowel disease. TCRdb re-called the 5' RACE reads and gives one entry per CDR3 protein, without DNA. This table holds 350,000 to 400,000 distinct CDR3 sequences. Sequenced: blood. All receptors derive from a human donor with ulcerative colitis or Crohn's disease, or a healthy co-twin of an affected twin (not recorded which).

This chain connects TRBV3-1 to TRBJ1-1; no DNA is available, so the TRBD1 call from TCRdb remains unchecked. Germline CDR1 is LGHDT and CDR2 is YNNKEL (reference sequence). This CDR3 region has 16 residues. The CDR3 here is CASSQEWPGAYTEAFF.

The chain carries TRBV30 and TRBJ2-7; the TCRdb call, TRBD1, lacks DNA for checking. Looked up from germline, CDR1 is GTSNPN and CDR2 is SVGIG (reference sequence). This CDR3 has 14 amino acids. CDR3 region: CAWSGPDRVHEQYF.

The gene calls are TRBV29-1 and TRBJ2-1; the D call of TRBD1 rests on TCRdb alone, since no DNA is present to check it. The CDR3 is made up of 14 amino acids. Germline V gene sequence: CDR1 SQVTM, CDR2 ANQGSEA. CDR3: CSVERDRAYNEQFF.

The J gene is TRBJ2-7, the V gene TRBV5-1. CDR3 length: 13 amino acids. Germline CDR1 and CDR2: SGHRS and YFSETQ. The CDR3 reads CASSFGDLYEQYF.

The V gene is TRBV5-1, the J gene TRBJ2-1; TCRdb indicates TRBD1, and absent DNA this call remains unverified. This CDR3 is built from 13 residues. CDR1 and CDR2 (germline): SGHRS, YFSETQ. CDR3 protein: CASSSGTGGYQFF.

The chain uses TRBV5-1 and TRBJ1-6; the D call from TCRdb, TRBD1, cannot be confirmed without DNA. The CDR3 extends over 18 amino acids. Germline loops: CDR1 SGHRS, CDR2 YFSETQ. CDR3 amino acids: CASTDGGFSPNYNSPLHF.

The chain uses TRBV28 and TRBJ2-3; TCRdb names TRBD2, which stays unverified in the absence of DNA. Germline V gene lookup returns CDR1 MDHEN and CDR2 SYDVKM. The CDR3 length is 15 residues. This CDR3 is CASGPRSAGSDTQYF. The full variable domain, rest sourced from reference TRBV28 and TRBJ2-3, is DVKVTQSSRYLVKRTGEKVFLECVQDMDHENMFWYRQDPGLGLRLIYFSYDVKMKEKGDIPEGYSVSREKKERFSLILESASTNQTSMYLCASGPRSAGSDTQYFGPGTRLTVL.

The chain uses TRBV6-5 and TRBJ1-6; with no DNA, the TCRdb D assignment of TRBD1 cannot be verified. The CDR3 is 16 residues long. The germline CDR1 and CDR2 sequences are MNHEY and SVGAGI. This chain's CDR3 is CASSYRGTGKVSPLHF.

The chain couples TRBV6-1 to TRBJ1-3; the D gene TCRdb calls, TRBD1, cannot be checked with no DNA. The CDR3 contains 14 residues. Germline V lookup: CDR1 MNHNS, CDR2 SASEGT. The CDR3: CASTEPGGGNTIYF.

The chain recombines TRBV11-3 with TRBJ2-1; TCRdb's assignment of TRBD2 cannot be checked, as there is no DNA. The germline gives CDR1 SGHNT, CDR2 YENEEA. This CDR3 is 16 amino acids long. This CDR3 reads CASSLGKGRRYNEQFF.

V and J are TRBV12-3 or TRBV12-4 and TRBJ2-2; without DNA, the TCRdb call of TRBD1 cannot be checked. This CDR3 is built from 16 residues. The CDR3 region is CASSLRPGTETGELFF.

The gene calls are TRBV7-8 and TRBJ2-4; TCRdb returns TRBD1, unconfirmable since there is no DNA. CDR3 length: 14 amino acids. Germline CDR1 SGHVS, CDR2 FQNEAQ. Here the CDR3 reads CASSLPRAKNIQYF.